The 22 T cell receptor beta chains in this list originate from one sample, sequenced in a study of cytomegalovirus exposure and HLA in healthy donors. The PCR ran on 60 Vbeta and 13 Jbeta primers. This table comes from immunoSEQ multiplex PCR, and its TCRdb copy is limited to in-frame clones, with some not included. The sample yields some 140,000 clones, roughly four fifths seen once. Source material: PBMCs. All receptors come from a man aged 25 to 40 in good health and CMV-seronegative.

This clone was detected only once. The rearrangement uses TRBV4-2 and TRBJ2-3; D is unclear. The germline V and J ends were trimmed by 0 bases and 6 bases, with 10 bases remaining between them. In germline, CDR1 is LGHNA, CDR2 YNFKEQ. The length of the CDR3 is 14 residues. CDR3: CASSQDRRGDTQYF. The CDR3 DNA follows: TGTGCCAGCAGCCAAGACAGACGAGGTGATACGCAGTATTTT.

There are a few counts of this clone. The rearrangement links TRBV7-8 to TRBJ2-7; 16 bases match TRBD2. This CDR3 has 18 residues. V dropped 5 bases and J dropped 4; count of bases not matched to a gene: 11. Germline V gives CDR1 SGHVS, CDR2 FQNEAQ. This CDR3 is CASSRPPGLAGGGYEQYF. CDR3 nucleotide sequence: TGTGCCAGCAGCCGCCCGCCGGGACTAGCGGGAGGGGGGTACGAGCAGTACTTC.

This chain uses TRBV29-1 with TRBJ2-3, with D possibly TRBD2 on 5 matching bases. Per the germline V gene, CDR1 is SQVTM and CDR2 is ANQGSEA. V lost 4 bases and J 0 bases, leaving 14 bases between the germline ends. The CDR3 has 15 residues. The CDR3, as DNA: TGCAGCGTTGTCGGCGGTAGCGCTAGCACAGATACGCAGTATTTT. Translated, it gives CSVVGGSASTDTQYF.

This clone came up a few times. The gene calls are TRBV5-4 and TRBJ2-3; a weak D match, TRBD2 (6 bases). With 0 bases removed from V and 6 bases from J, the gap between germline ends came to 20 bases. From germline, CDR1 is SGHNT and CDR2 YYREEE (reference sequence). This CDR3 contains 17 residues. CDR3 nucleotide sequence: TGTGCCAGCAGCTTGGGTGGGGCTAGCGCCGTTGGCGATACGCAGTATTTT. Its translation: CASSLGGASAVGDTQYF.

The table lists this clone with a few counts. The chain combines TRBV25-1 with TRBJ1-1; D is possibly TRBD1 (5 bases). The V gene lost 6 bases and the J gene lost 5 bases, with 13 bases spanning the gap. This CDR3 comprises 13 residues. Germline loops: CDR1 MGHDK, CDR2 SYGVNS. This CDR3 reads CASRAMGGTEAFF. In DNA form, the CDR3 reads TGTGCCAGCAGGGCCATGGGGGGTACTGAAGCTTTCTTT.

The CDR3 is CASSPPALAGKTSLAKNIQYF. The DNA of the CDR3 is TGTGCCAGCTCACCACCGGCTCTAGCGGGGAAGACATCTCTAGCCAAAAACATTCAGTACTTC. V usage is TRBV18 and J usage is TRBJ2-4; 9 nucleotides match TRBD2. Germline loops: CDR1 KGHSH, CDR2 LQKENI. The CDR3 length is 21 residues. V trimming: 0 bases; J trimming: 0 bases; junction bases outside the gene matches: 15.

The chain uses TRBV5-6 and TRBJ2-2; 7 bases fit TRBD1. The CDR3 spans 14 residues. Germline CDR1 SGHDT, CDR2 YYEEEE. V gave up 4 bases and J gave up 7 bases; unmatched junction bases: 7. Here the CDR3 DNA reads TGTGCCAGCAGCCTCACAGGGGCTGGCGGGGAGCTGTTTTTT. Translating it yields CASSLTGAGGELFF.

J is TRBJ2-3 and V is TRBV28; TRBD1 matches 9 bases. CDR1 and CDR2 from the germline V gene are MDHEN and SYDVKM. V gave up 5 bases and J gave up 4 bases; unmatched junction bases: 1. The CDR3 sequence is 13 residues long. CDR3: CASSRTGADTQYF. The CDR3 DNA reads as TGTGCCAGCAGTCGGACAGGGGCAGATACGCAGTATTTT.

The chain combines TRBV29-1 with TRBJ2-1, with 11 bases aligning to TRBD2. Germline trimming cut 6 bases from V and 6 bases from J; bases unmatched to any gene: 13. Germline V gene sequence: CDR1 SQVTM, CDR2 ANQGSEA. This CDR3 has 16 residues. Here the CDR3 reads CSVPGTSGGWGNEQFF. DNA of the CDR3: TGCAGCGTCCCCGGGACTAGCGGCGGGTGGGGCAATGAGCAGTTCTTC.

This clone was seen a few times. The chain employs TRBV2 and TRBJ2-7; weak D call: TRBD2 (7 bases). The CDR3 sequence is 14 residues long. Per the germline V gene, CDR1 is SNHLY and CDR2 is FYNNEI. Trimming removed 2 bases from V and 3 bases from J, with 11 bases in between. CDR3 sequence (DNA): TGTGCCAGCAGTGAAAGGGGGGGCGGCTACGAGCAGTACTTC. This gives the protein CASSERGGGYEQYF.

This clone occurred once. This chain's CDR3 is CASSVGDRGYNEQFF. The CDR3 region has the DNA TGTGCCAGCAGCGTAGGCGACAGGGGCTACAATGAGCAGTTCTTC. The rearrangement joins TRBV9 to TRBJ2-1, with 8 bases that match TRBD1. This CDR3 has 15 residues. Germline CDR1 reads SGDLS; CDR2 reads YYNGEE. V dropped 0 bases and J dropped 3; count of bases not matched to a gene: 2.

The V and J genes are TRBV6-5 and TRBJ2-7, with D perhaps matching TRBD1 (6 bases). The CDR3 consists of 12 residues. V dropped 7 bases and J dropped 9 bases, with 16 bases sitting between them. The germline V gene has CDR1 MNHEY and CDR2 SVGAGI. The CDR3 sequence: CASTNRQGRQYF. CDR3 DNA: TGTGCCAGCACCAATCGTCAGGGGCGGCAGTACTTC.

Regarding this clone: Mismatch with germline at one junction end may stem from a read error. The chain recombines TRBV5-6 with TRBJ2-3; D might be TRBD2 (5 bases). Germline V CDR1 and CDR2: SGHDT, YYEEEE. The CDR3 length is 15 residues. In DNA form, the CDR3 reads TGTGCCAGCAGTGCGGTGCAGCTAACACTAGATGCGCAGTATTTT. Amino acids: CASSAVQLTLDAQYF.

This clone was picked up one time. V gene TRBV27 combines with J gene TRBJ2-3, with 13 bases fitting TRBD2. CDR1 is MNHEY, CDR2 SMNVEV, per germline (reference sequence). The length of the CDR3 is 16 residues. V shed 8 bases, J shed 8 bases, and the junction held 13 bases outside the gene matches. The chain's CDR3 is CASGRTSGSRGGTQYF. CDR3 DNA sequence: TGTGCCAGCGGACGGACTAGCGGGAGTAGGGGCGGTACGCAGTATTTT.

The chain links TRBV15 to TRBJ2-5, with D hard to call. The CDR3 has 14 amino acids. Germline CDR1 LNHNV, CDR2 YYDKDF (reference sequence). Trimming left V 1 base short and J 1 base short, with 7 bases between. This CDR3 reads CATSRATGQETQYF. The CDR3 DNA reads TGTGCCACCAGCAGAGCGACTGGCCAAGAGACCCAGTACTTC.

This chain links TRBV5-1 with TRBJ1-1; tentatively, D is TRBD1 (6 bases). The V end was cut by 10 bases, the J end by 0 bases, with 19 bases between. Germline CDR1 is SGHRS and CDR2 is YFSETQ. This CDR3 has 15 residues. CDR3 in DNA: TGCGCCGCCGGCAGGGGAAAGAAGGTGAACACTGAAGCTTTCTTT. Translation gives CAAGRGKKVNTEAFF. The whole variable domain, filled in from reference TRBV5-1 and TRBJ1-1, reads KAGVTQTPRYLIKTRGQQVTLSCSPISGHRSVSWYQQTPGQGLQFLFEYFSETQRNKGNFPGRFSGRQFSNSRSEMNVSTLELGDSALYLCAAGRGKKVNTEAFFGQGTRLTVV.

The chain combines TRBV29-1 with TRBJ1-5, with D tentatively TRBD1 (6 bases). Trimming left V 8 bases short and J 1 base short, with 15 bases between. Germline V gene data show CDR1 as SQVTM and CDR2 as ANQGSEA. CDR3 length: 14 residues. The CDR3 DNA is TGCAGCTACTCCAAGGGGGACAGCAATCAGCCCCAGCATTTT. Translation: CSYSKGDSNQPQHF.

The genes are TRBV5-6 and TRBJ2-7; 11 nucleotides match TRBD1. Germline CDR1 is SGHDT and CDR2 is YYEEEE. With V trimmed by 2 bases and J by 7 bases, 14 bases remained unmatched. This CDR3 has 17 residues. The CDR3, as DNA: TGTGCCAGCAGCTTTCGATACGCCGGGACAGGGGGGTCGGAGCAGTACTTC. As protein: CASSFRYAGTGGSEQYF.

This clone was seen more than once but under ten times. The chain employs TRBV2 and TRBJ2-5; the D gene is possibly TRBD1 (7 bases). Germline V gene data show CDR1 as SNHLY and CDR2 as FYNNEI. V dropped 6 bases and J dropped 10 bases, with 18 bases sitting between them. The CDR3 sequence is 13 residues long. This CDR3 is CASREGQIHDQYF. CDR3 DNA: TGTGCCAGCAGGGAGGGACAGATCCACGACCAGTACTTC. Full variable domain (rest looked up from reference TRBV2 and TRBJ2-5): EPEVTQTPSHQVTQMGQEVILRCVPISNHLYFYWYRQILGQKVEFLVSFYNNEISEKSEIFDDQFSVERPDGSNFTLKIRSTKLEDSAMYFCASREGQIHDQYFGPGTRLLVL.

The V call is TRBV2, the J call TRBJ1-1, with D possibly being TRBD1 (6 bases). There are 16 residues in the CDR3. V shed 3 bases and J shed 0 bases, with 14 bases lying between them. The germline V gene has CDR1 SNHLY and CDR2 FYNNEI. This CDR3 reads CASSELQGTMNTEAFF. CDR3 DNA: TGTGCCAGCAGTGAGTTACAGGGTACTATGAACACTGAAGCTTTCTTT.

The CDR3 nucleotides are TGTGCCAGCAGCAAAGACAGTCGGCCTGCAACTAATGAAAAACTGTTTTTT. Protein product: CASSKDSRPATNEKLFF. This rearrangement joins TRBV7-9 to TRBJ1-4, with D possibly matching TRBD1 (5 bases). The V end was cut by 5 bases, the J end by 0 bases, with 16 bases between. CDR3 length: 17 residues. Germline assignment: CDR1 SEHNR and CDR2 FQNEAQ (reference sequence).

The chain links TRBV27 to TRBJ2-3, with 12 bases identical to TRBD2. V was clipped by 6 bases and J by 0 bases; unmatched bases: 13. The CDR3 loop spans 19 amino acids. Germline V gives CDR1 MNHEY, CDR2 SMNVEV (reference sequence). For the CDR3, the DNA is TGTGCCAGCAGCCAAGCGGCACTAGCGGGAGGTAGTAGCACAGATACGCAGTATTTT. It encodes CASSQAALAGGSSTDTQYF.